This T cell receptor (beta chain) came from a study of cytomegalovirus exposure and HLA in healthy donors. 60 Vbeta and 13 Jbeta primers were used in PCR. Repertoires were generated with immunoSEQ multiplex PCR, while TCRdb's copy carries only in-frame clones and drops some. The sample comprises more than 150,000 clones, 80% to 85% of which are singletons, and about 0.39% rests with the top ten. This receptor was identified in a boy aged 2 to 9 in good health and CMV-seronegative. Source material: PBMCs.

CDR3 sequence reads: CATRTGGNQPQHF. The CDR3 region has the DNA TGTGCCACCCGGACAGGGGGCAATCAGCCCCAGCATTTT. The rearrangement joins TRBV28 to TRBJ1-5; 9 bases align to TRBD1. J lost 2 bases, V lost 10 bases, and 3 bases had no gene match. Germline CDR1 reads MDHEN; CDR2 reads SYDVKM. The CDR3 is 13 residues long. Filled out from reference TRBV28 and TRBJ1-5, the complete variable domain reads DVKVTQSSRYLVKRTGEKVFLECVQDMDHENMFWYRQDPGLGLRLIYFSYDVKMKEKGDIPEGYSVSREKKERFSLILESASTNQTSMYLCATRTGGNQPQHFGDGTRLSIL.